This note documents a single T cell receptor beta chain sequence. Its specificity is not known. The CDR3 has 12 residues. Trimming took off 4 bases at V and 9 bases at J, with 11 bases between the two ends. Germline lookup yields CDR1 MNHNY and CDR2 SVGAGI (reference sequence). This record comes from a study of a mutant IDH1 vaccine in newly diagnosed glioma. At the level of the study: Earlier treatment was radiotherapy, temozolomide, or both, with most getting both.

Time point: week 35, safety follow-up. Doses of 300 ug of mutant IDH1 20-mer peptide were given with topical imiquimod. Clones were read by immunoSEQ multiplex PCR, and TCRdb kept only the in-frame ones, dropping some. The sample includes 58,000 or so clones, roughly nine tenths of them seen just once. V usage is TRBV6-6 and J usage is TRBJ2-3; no clear D gene. The starting material was PBMCs, obtained from a glioma patient whose treatment included an IDH1 peptide vaccine. This receptor was taken from a man aged 35-49 years with glioma. The CDR3 region is CASSSSGLTQYF. CDR3 nucleotides: TGTGCCAGCAGTTCCTCTGGCCTGACGCAGTATTTT.